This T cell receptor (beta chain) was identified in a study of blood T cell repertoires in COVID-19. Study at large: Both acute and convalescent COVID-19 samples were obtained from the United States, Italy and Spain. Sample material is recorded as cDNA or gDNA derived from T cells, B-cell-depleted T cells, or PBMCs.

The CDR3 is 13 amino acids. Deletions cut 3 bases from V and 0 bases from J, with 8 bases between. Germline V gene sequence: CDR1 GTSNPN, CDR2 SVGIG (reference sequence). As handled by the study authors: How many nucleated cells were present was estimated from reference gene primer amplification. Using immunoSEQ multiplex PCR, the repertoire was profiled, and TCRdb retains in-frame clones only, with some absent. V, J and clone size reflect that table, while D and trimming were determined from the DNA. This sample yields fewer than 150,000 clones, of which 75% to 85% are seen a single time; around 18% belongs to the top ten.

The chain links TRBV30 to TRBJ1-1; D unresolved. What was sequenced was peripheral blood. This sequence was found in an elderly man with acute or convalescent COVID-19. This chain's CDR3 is CAWSGGVNTEAFF. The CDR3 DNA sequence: TGTGCCTGGAGCGGCGGGGTGAACACTGAAGCTTTCTTT.